The T cell receptor (beta chain) under discussion was sequenced for a study of blood T cell repertoires in COVID-19. On the study more broadly: Cohort 3 recovered donors had two negative PCRs, clearance, or symptom resolution.

V lost 5 bases and J 4 bases, leaving 14 bases between the germline ends. The CDR3 loop spans 14 amino acids. Germline V gives CDR1 MDHEN, CDR2 SYDVKM. The assay was immunoSEQ multiplex PCR, and TCRdb's table has in-frame clones only and misses some. The data contain more than 300,000 clones, more than 75% of them singletons. Recruits, aged roughly 18 to 89 years, lived in around 24 US areas. The sample consisted of PBMCs or T cells enriched from blood (not recorded which). This TCR was sampled from a middle-aged man in a cohort exposed to, infected with or recovered from COVID-19 (not recorded which). The rearrangement joins TRBV28 to TRBJ1-2; D ambiguous. The CDR3 is CASSPPGHVYGYTF. The CDR3 DNA is TGTGCCAGCAGTCCCCCGGGTCACGTCTATGGCTACACCTTC.